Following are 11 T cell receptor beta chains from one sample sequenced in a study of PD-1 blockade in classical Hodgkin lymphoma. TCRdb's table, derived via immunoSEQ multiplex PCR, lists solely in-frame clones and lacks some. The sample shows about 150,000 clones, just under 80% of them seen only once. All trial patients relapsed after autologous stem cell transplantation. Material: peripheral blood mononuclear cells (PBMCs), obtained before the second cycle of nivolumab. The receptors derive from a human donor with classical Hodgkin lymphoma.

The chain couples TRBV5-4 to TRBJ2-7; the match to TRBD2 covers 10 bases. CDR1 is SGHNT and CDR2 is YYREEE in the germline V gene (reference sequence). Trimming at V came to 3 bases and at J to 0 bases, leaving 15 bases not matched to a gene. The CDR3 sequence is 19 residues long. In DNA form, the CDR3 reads TGTGCCAGCAGCTCTACCAGGGGGCTAGCGGGGGTAAGCTCCTACGAGCAGTACTTC. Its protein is CASSSTRGLAGVSSYEQYF.

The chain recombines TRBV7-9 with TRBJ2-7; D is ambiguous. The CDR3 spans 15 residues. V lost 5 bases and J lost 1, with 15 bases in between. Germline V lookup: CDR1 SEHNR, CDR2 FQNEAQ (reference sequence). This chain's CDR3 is CASSRLLGWSYEQYF. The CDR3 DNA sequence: TGTGCCAGCAGCCGGCTGTTGGGGTGGTCCTACGAGCAGTACTTC.

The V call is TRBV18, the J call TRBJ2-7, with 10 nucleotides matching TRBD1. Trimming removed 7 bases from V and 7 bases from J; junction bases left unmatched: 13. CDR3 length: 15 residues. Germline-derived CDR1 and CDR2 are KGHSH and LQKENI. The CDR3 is CASFTTGTGAGEQYF. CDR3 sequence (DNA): TGTGCCAGCTTCACCACCGGGACAGGGGCAGGGGAGCAGTACTTC.

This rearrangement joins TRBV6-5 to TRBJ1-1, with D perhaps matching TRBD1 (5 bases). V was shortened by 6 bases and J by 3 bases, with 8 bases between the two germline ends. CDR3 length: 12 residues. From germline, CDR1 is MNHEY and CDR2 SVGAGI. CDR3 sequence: CASRGLYTEAFF. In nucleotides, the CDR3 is TGTGCCAGCAGGGGGCTTTACACTGAAGCTTTCTTT.

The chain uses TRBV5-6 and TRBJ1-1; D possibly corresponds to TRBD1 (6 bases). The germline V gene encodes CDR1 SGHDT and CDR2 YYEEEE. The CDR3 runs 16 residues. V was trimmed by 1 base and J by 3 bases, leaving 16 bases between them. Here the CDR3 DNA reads TGTGCCAGCAGCTTGTACTGGGGGGCGAAGGACACTGAAGCTTTCTTT. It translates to CASSLYWGAKDTEAFF.

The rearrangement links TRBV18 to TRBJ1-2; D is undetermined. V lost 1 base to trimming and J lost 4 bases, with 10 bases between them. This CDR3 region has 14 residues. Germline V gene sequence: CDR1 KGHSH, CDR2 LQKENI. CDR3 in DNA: TGTGCCAGCTCACCACAAATACAGACCTATGGCTACACCTTC. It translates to CASSPQIQTYGYTF.

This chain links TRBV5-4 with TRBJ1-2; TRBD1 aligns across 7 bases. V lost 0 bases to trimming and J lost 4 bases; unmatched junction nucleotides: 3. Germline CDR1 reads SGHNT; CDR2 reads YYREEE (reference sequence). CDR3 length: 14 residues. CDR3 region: CASSLDRGSYGYTF. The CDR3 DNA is TGTGCCAGCAGCTTGGACAGGGGATCCTATGGCTACACCTTC. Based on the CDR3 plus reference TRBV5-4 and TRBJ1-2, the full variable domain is ETGVTQSPTHLIKTRGQQVTLRCSSQSGHNTVSWYQQALGQGPQFIFQYYREEENGRGNFPPRFSGLQFPNYSSELNVNALELDDSALYLCASSLDRGSYGYTFGSGTRLTVV.

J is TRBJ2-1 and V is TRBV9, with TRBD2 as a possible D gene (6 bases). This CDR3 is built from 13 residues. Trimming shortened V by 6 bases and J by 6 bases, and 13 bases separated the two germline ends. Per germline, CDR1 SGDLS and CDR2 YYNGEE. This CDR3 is CASTGGRLNEQFF. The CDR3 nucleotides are TGTGCCAGCACCGGAGGGAGACTCAATGAGCAGTTCTTC.

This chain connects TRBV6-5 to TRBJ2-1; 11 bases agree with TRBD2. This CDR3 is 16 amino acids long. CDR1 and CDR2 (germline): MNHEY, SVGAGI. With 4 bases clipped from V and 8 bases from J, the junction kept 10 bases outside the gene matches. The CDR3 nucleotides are TGTGCCAGCAGTTTCGCTCATAGCGGGAGGGCGCATGAGCAGTTCTTC. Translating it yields CASSFAHSGRAHEQFF.

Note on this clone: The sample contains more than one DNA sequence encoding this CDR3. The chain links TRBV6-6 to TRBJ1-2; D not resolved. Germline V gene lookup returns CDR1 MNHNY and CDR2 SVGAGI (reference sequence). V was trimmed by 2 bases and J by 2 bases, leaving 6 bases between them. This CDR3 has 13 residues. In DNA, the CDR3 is TGTGCCAGCAGTTACAGCGGCAACTATGGCTACACCTTC. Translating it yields CASSYSGNYGYTF.

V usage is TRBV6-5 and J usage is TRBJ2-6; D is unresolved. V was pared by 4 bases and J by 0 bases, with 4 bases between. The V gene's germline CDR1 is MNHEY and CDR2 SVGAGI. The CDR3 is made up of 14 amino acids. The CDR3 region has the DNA TGTGCCAGCAGTTCCGCCTCTGGGGCCAACGTCCTGACTTTC. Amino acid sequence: CASSSASGANVLTF.